These 10 T cell receptor beta chains were all obtained from the same sample, sequenced in a study of T cell responses to AZD1222 COVID-19 vaccine. TCRdb keeps only in-frame clones here, not all; method: immunoSEQ multiplex PCR. This sample carries 150,000 to 200,000 clones, approximately 90% of them seen once, and the ten largest clones take about 4.4%. The material was peripheral blood, obtained on day 0 of AZD1222 vaccination. The receptors shown here come from an adult in good health.

The rearrangement uses TRBV11-2 and TRBJ2-5, with TRBD2 as a possible D gene (6 bases). The CDR3 runs to 12 residues. Deletions cut 5 bases from V and 5 bases from J, with 9 bases between. Germline CDR1 reads SGHAT; CDR2 reads FQNNGV. CDR3 region: CASSRTMETQYF. The CDR3 DNA reads TGTGCCAGCAGCCGGACTATGGAGACCCAGTACTTC.

The V call is TRBV21-1, the J call TRBJ1-3. TRBV21-1 is annotated as a pseudogene. This CDR3 is 15 amino acids long. The CDR3 nucleotides read TGTGCCAGCAGCAAATCCCGACGTGCCGGAAACACCATATATTTT. This codes for CASSKSRRAGNTIYF.

The CDR3, as DNA: TGTGCCAGCAGTTCCAGAGTCGGGCAGCCCCAGCATTTT. Its protein product is CASSSRVGQPQHF. V is TRBV27 and J is TRBJ1-5; D remains ambiguous. Trimming took 4 bases from V and 7 from J, leaving 11 bases between them. The length of the CDR3 is 13 residues. Germline V CDR1 and CDR2: MNHEY, SMNVEV (reference sequence).

The chain has TRBV5-5 and TRBJ1-2; D gene uncertain. Trimming left V 1 base short and J 4 bases short, with 11 bases between. This CDR3 has 14 residues. Germline CDR1 SGHKS, CDR2 YYEKEE (reference sequence). The CDR3 bases are TGTGCCAGCAGCTTGAGCGGCGGCCTCTATGGCTACACCTTC. Encoded protein: CASSLSGGLYGYTF.

The gene calls are TRBV19 and TRBJ2-1; 8 nucleotides match TRBD2. In germline, CDR1 is LNHDA, CDR2 SQIVND (reference sequence). The CDR3 has 16 amino acids. Trimming cost V 7 bases and J 2 bases; bases outside gene matches: 10. The CDR3 spells CASTPFGTRAYNEQFF. The CDR3 bases are TGTGCCAGTACCCCGTTCGGGACTAGGGCCTACAATGAGCAGTTCTTC.

The rearrangement uses TRBV6-5 and TRBJ1-2; D is unresolved. CDR3 size: 15 residues. CDR1 and CDR2 (germline): MNHEY, SVGAGI. V dropped 0 bases and J dropped 4 bases, with 12 bases sitting between them. In nucleotides, the CDR3 is TGTGCCAGCAGTTACTCGAATTCCCGATCCTATGGCTACACCTTC. Its translation is CASSYSNSRSYGYTF.

The chain employs TRBV29-1 and TRBJ2-7; the D call may be TRBD1 or TRBD2 (5 bases each). The CDR3 spans 13 residues. Germline CDR1 SQVTM, CDR2 ANQGSEA. V was shortened by 3 bases and J by 2 bases, with 11 bases between the two germline ends. In DNA, the CDR3 is TGCAGCGTTGAGCCGGGGCCACCCTACGAGCAGTACTTC. Translated: CSVEPGPPYEQYF.

J is TRBJ2-2 and V is TRBV9; TRBD2 matches 8 bases. This CDR3 spans 18 amino acids. The ends lost 4 bases at V and 7 bases at J; junction bases unmatched: 18. The V gene's germline CDR1 is SGDLS and CDR2 YYNGEE. CDR3 residues: CASSPRGWAGGSNGELFF. As DNA, the CDR3 is TGTGCCAGCAGCCCGAGGGGGTGGGCGGGAGGATCTAACGGGGAGCTGTTTTTT.

The chain recombines TRBV5-1 with TRBJ2-7, with D possibly being TRBD1 (6 bases). CDR1 and CDR2 (germline): SGHRS, YFSETQ. The CDR3 extends over 14 amino acids. V was cut by 3 bases and J by 3 bases, with 13 bases left in between. CDR3 sequence (DNA): TGCGCCAGCAGCTACGAGGGACACAACTACGAGCAGTACTTC. Residues: CASSYEGHNYEQYF.

This rearrangement joins TRBV4-2 to TRBJ1-5; tentative D call: TRBD1 (6 bases). The CDR3 consists of 16 residues. The germline V gene has CDR1 LGHNA and CDR2 YNFKEQ. V lost 6 bases and J lost 1, with 16 bases in between. Here the CDR3 DNA reads TGTGCCAGCAGGCCCATCGGTGGACAGAGCAATCAGCCCCAGCATTTT. This codes for CASRPIGGQSNQPQHF.